This T cell receptor (beta chain) stems from a study of CXCR3-negative and CXCR3-positive naive CD8 T cells. Across the study: The study obtained around 140 million TRB reads, about 1.5 +/- 0.3 million per library.

5' RACE that incorporated UMI labels was used to prepare the TRB cDNA libraries. Following a re-call of the 5' RACE reads, TCRdb has one entry per CDR3 protein and lacks DNA. This specimen shows some 45,000 distinct CDR3 sequences; the ten leading clones hold roughly 1.6%. Study-level results: Naive cells, whether CXCR3-negative or CXCR3-positive, had similar TRBV-TRBJ usage, while memory cells differed. Memory CD8+ cells showed much lower diversity, while both naive subsets were comparably high.

The CDR3 totals 17 residues. With respect to this clonotype: Its antigen is still unknown.

The TCR originated in a human donor in good health. Some clones in this sample may be carry-over from other donors' samples. Sequences were obtained from naive CXCR3- CD8+ T cells from blood. Subset specified: CD45RO-CCR7+CD27+CD95- naive CD8+ T cells lacking CXCR3 (TNR3-). The chain uses TRBV23-1 and TRBJ2-7. TRBV23-1 carries the ORF label, with uncertain function. CDR3 sequence reads: CASSQPLIGRRSYEQYF.